The 29 T cell receptor beta chains below come from one sample, sequenced in a study of OX40 agonist ivuxolimab in advanced cancers. The assay was immunoSEQ multiplex PCR, and TCRdb's table has in-frame clones only and misses some. Seen here are some 77,000 clones, roughly 88% observed once, and the top ten hold 1.5% to 2%. The sample here was CD4+ or CD8+ T cells sorted from blood, taken in a trial of the OX40 agonist ivuxolimab. The receptor set was obtained from an adult with an advanced solid tumor such as melanoma, head and neck, liver or kidney cancer.

The chain recombines TRBV5-1 with TRBJ1-2; no reliable D call. The CDR3 covers 13 residues. Germline-derived CDR1 and CDR2 are SGHRS and YFSETQ. V gave up 1 base and J gave up 8 bases, with 12 bases separating them. DNA for the CDR3: TGCGCCAGCAGCTTGAGAGGCAGCGACGGCTACACCTTC. Residues: CASSLRGSDGYTF.

This chain connects TRBV15 to TRBJ2-7; D is ambiguous. Germline V gene lookup returns CDR1 LNHNV and CDR2 YYDKDF (reference sequence). The CDR3 consists of 14 residues. V shed 0 bases and J shed 4 bases, with 10 bases lying between them. The CDR3 is CATSREGGAYEQYF. Written as DNA, the CDR3 is TGTGCCACCAGCAGAGAGGGCGGCGCTTACGAGCAGTACTTC.

This sequence joins TRBV29-1 and TRBJ2-7; 8 bases line up with TRBD1. J lost 6 bases, V lost 6 bases, and 10 bases had no gene match. Germline CDR1 SQVTM, CDR2 ANQGSEA. CDR3 length: 13 amino acids. The CDR3 nucleotides are TGCAGCGTGACAGGGGCCAGGGGGTCCGAGCAGTACTTC. Translation: CSVTGARGSEQYF.

The rearrangement links TRBV5-1 to TRBJ2-7; 9 nucleotides align to TRBD1. The CDR3 is made up of 13 amino acids. The V segment lost 5 bases and the J segment 3 bases; nucleotides outside the gene matches: 3. Germline V gene lookup returns CDR1 SGHRS and CDR2 YFSETQ. As DNA, the CDR3 is TGCGCCAGCAGGCTGACAGGGGGCTACGAGCAGTACTTC. The encoded protein is CASRLTGGYEQYF. The full variable domain, completed using reference TRBV5-1 and TRBJ2-7, is KAGVTQTPRYLIKTRGQQVTLSCSPISGHRSVSWYQQTPGQGLQFLFEYFSETQRNKGNFPGRFSGRQFSNSRSEMNVSTLELGDSALYLCASRLTGGYEQYFGPGTRLTVT.

The chain couples TRBV11-2 to TRBJ1-2; a weak D match, TRBD1 (6 bases). CDR3 length: 14 amino acids. V was shortened by 6 bases and J by 6 bases, with 17 bases between the two germline ends. Germline V CDR1 and CDR2: SGHAT, FQNNGV. CDR3 residues: CASRRGQKPDGYTF. In nucleotides, the CDR3 is TGTGCCAGCAGACGCGGACAGAAACCTGATGGCTACACCTTC.

The chain has TRBV6-5 and TRBJ2-3, with 9 bases identical to TRBD1. Germline CDR1 and CDR2: MNHEY and SVGAGI. V shed 11 bases, J shed 5 bases, and the junction held 11 bases outside the gene matches. The CDR3 totals 14 residues. For the CDR3, the DNA is TGTGCCGCCCGCCTGCGACAGGGGGGAGATACGCAGTATTTT. It translates to CAARLRQGGDTQYF.

With respect to this clone: The junction differs from germline at one of its ends, possibly a read error. V gene TRBV6-6 combines with J gene TRBJ2-2; no clear D. The CDR3 sequence is 15 residues long. Germline CDR1 MNHNY, CDR2 SVGAGI (reference sequence). The CDR3 DNA reads as TGTGCCCGCAGCTTAGTGAGCGCTTTCACCGGGGAGCTGTTTTTT. This sequence encodes CARSLVSAFTGELFF.

The chain uses TRBV19 and TRBJ2-7, with D possibly matching TRBD2 (5 bases). The CDR3 consists of 14 residues. Germline assignment: CDR1 LNHDA and CDR2 SQIVND (reference sequence). V lost 1 base and J lost 3, with 10 bases in between. The CDR3 loop is CASSIAGTYYEQYF. CDR3 nucleotide sequence: TGTGCCAGTAGTATAGCGGGAACCTACTACGAGCAGTACTTC.

Details on this clone: Its ends do not fully match the called genes, so a read error is possible. The rearrangement uses TRBV7-7 and TRBJ2-3; 9 bases align to TRBD2. CDR1 and CDR2 (germline): SSHAT, FNYEAQ (reference sequence). The CDR3 consists of 14 residues. The CDR3 DNA reads TGTGCTAGCAGCTTGGGACTAGCATCAGATACGCAGTATTTT. Its translation: CASSLGLASDTQYF.

This chain joins TRBV28 and TRBJ2-3, with 10 positions matching TRBD2. Trimming at V came to 5 bases and at J to 3 bases, leaving 8 bases not matched to a gene. CDR1 and CDR2 (germline): MDHEN, SYDVKM. The CDR3 loop spans 16 amino acids. CDR3 protein: CASSPASGRGTDTQYF. For the CDR3, the DNA is TGTGCCAGCAGTCCTGCTAGCGGGAGAGGAACAGATACGCAGTATTTT. The whole variable domain, remainder taken from reference TRBV28 and TRBJ2-3, is DVKVTQSSRYLVKRTGEKVFLECVQDMDHENMFWYRQDPGLGLRLIYFSYDVKMKEKGDIPEGYSVSREKKERFSLILESASTNQTSMYLCASSPASGRGTDTQYFGPGTRLTVL.

This clone was observed a handful of times. The chain links TRBV5-4 to TRBJ1-4, with 7 nucleotides matching TRBD1. CDR1 is SGHNT, CDR2 YYREEE, per germline (reference sequence). The CDR3 extends over 20 amino acids. Trimming took 10 bases from V and 3 from J; bases not matched to a gene: 27. CDR3 protein: CAPPAACSHNRGRSNEKLFF. Here the CDR3 DNA reads TGTGCCCCGCCAGCAGCTTGTTCCCACAACAGGGGCCGGTCTAATGAAAAACTGTTTTTT.

This sequence joins TRBV5-1 and TRBJ2-1, with 10 positions matching TRBD2. CDR1 SGHRS and CDR2 YFSETQ come from the germline V gene. Trimming at V came to 4 bases and at J to 7 bases, leaving 11 bases not matched to a gene. The CDR3 has 16 residues. The CDR3 sequence: CASSPAPVSGGNEQFF. The CDR3 DNA sequence: TGCGCCAGCAGCCCAGCCCCCGTTAGCGGGGGGAATGAGCAGTTCTTC.

The rearrangement links TRBV5-1 to TRBJ2-2, with 8 positions matching TRBD2. Trimming at V came to 5 bases and at J to 3 bases, leaving 3 bases not matched to a gene. This CDR3 has 14 residues. Germline values: CDR1 SGHRS, CDR2 YFSETQ. CDR3: CASSFSGDTGELFF. CDR3 DNA: TGCGCCAGCAGTTTTAGCGGGGACACCGGGGAGCTGTTTTTT.

The chain joins TRBV28 to TRBJ1-1, with D possibly being TRBD1 (5 bases). The CDR3 is 12 amino acids. Germline CDR1 reads MDHEN; CDR2 reads SYDVKM. Trimming shortened V by 4 bases and J by 4 bases, and 7 bases separated the two germline ends. This chain's CDR3 is CASSWGFTEAFF. The CDR3 DNA sequence: TGTGCCAGCAGTTGGGGGTTCACTGAAGCTTTCTTT.

V usage is TRBV19 and J usage is TRBJ2-2; D is unresolved. The CDR3 runs to 11 residues. Trimming took 6 bases from V and 5 from J, leaving 4 bases between them. Germline lookup yields CDR1 LNHDA and CDR2 SQIVND (reference sequence). The CDR3 DNA is TGTGCCAGTAGGTTTACCGGGGAGCTGTTTTTT. Translated, it gives CASRFTGELFF.

The chain links TRBV14 to TRBJ2-5, with D perhaps matching TRBD1 (6 bases). Between the trimmed V and J ends, which lost 4 bases and 4 bases, there was a span of 16 bases. Germline V CDR1 and CDR2: SGHDN, FVKESK. CDR3 size: 15 residues. The CDR3 sequence: CASSPHREFRETQYF. CDR3 sequence (DNA): TGTGCCAGCAGCCCGCACAGGGAATTTCGAGAGACCCAGTACTTC.

The chain employs TRBV18 and TRBJ2-1; 10 bases match TRBD2. Germline V lookup: CDR1 KGHSH, CDR2 LQKENI. The CDR3 totals 15 residues. V dropped 2 bases and J dropped 5; count of bases not matched to a gene: 3. CDR3 loop: CASSPLSGGDNEQFF. The CDR3 DNA reads TGTGCCAGCTCACCATTGAGCGGGGGGGACAATGAGCAGTTCTTC.

This clone appeared a few times. The genes are TRBV7-2 and TRBJ1-6, with 7 bases fitting TRBD1. This CDR3 contains 14 residues. The trim removed 2 bases at V and 9 bases at J, leaving 4 bases unmatched. Germline loops: CDR1 SGHTA, CDR2 FQGNSA. This CDR3 reads CASSLTGVGSPLHF. The CDR3 nucleotides read TGTGCCAGCAGCTTAACAGGGGTCGGTTCACCCCTCCACTTT.

The chain has TRBV28 and TRBJ2-1; 11 positions match TRBD2. The CDR3 is made up of 14 amino acids. Germline values: CDR1 MDHEN, CDR2 SYDVKM. Trimming removed 6 bases from V and 8 bases from J; junction bases left unmatched: 6. CDR3 DNA: TGTGCCAGCAGGCTAGCGGGAGGAGAGTATGAGCAGTTCTTC. Translated, it gives CASRLAGGEYEQFF.

The chain uses TRBV5-5 and TRBJ2-7; D not certain. This CDR3 is built from 14 residues. The ends were cut back, 3 bases at V and 5 bases at J, with 15 bases in the middle. The V gene's germline CDR1 is SGHKS and CDR2 YYEKEE (reference sequence). The CDR3: CASSYGPAWDEQYF. The CDR3 DNA reads TGTGCCAGCAGCTACGGACCGGCATGGGACGAGCAGTACTTC.

This sequence joins TRBV5-4 and TRBJ2-2; D gene uncertain. CDR1 is SGHNT, CDR2 YYREEE, per germline (reference sequence). This CDR3 is 12 amino acids long. V was pared by 4 bases and J by 9 bases, with 10 bases between. The CDR3 region has the DNA TGTGCCAGCAGCGAAGACTCCCGGGAGCTGTTTTTT. This sequence encodes CASSEDSRELFF. Using reference TRBV5-4 and TRBJ2-2 for the parts outside the CDR3, the full variable domain is ETGVTQSPTHLIKTRGQQVTLRCSSQSGHNTVSWYQQALGQGPQFIFQYYREEENGRGNFPPRFSGLQFPNYSSELNVNALELDDSALYLCASSEDSRELFFGEGSRLTVL.

The rearrangement uses TRBV19 and TRBJ2-2, with TRBD1 as a possible D gene (5 bases). Trimming left V 10 bases short and J 0 bases short, with 18 bases between. Looked up from germline, CDR1 is LNHDA and CDR2 is SQIVND (reference sequence). The length of the CDR3 is 16 residues. The CDR3 loop reads CATHARVGANTGELFF. In DNA, the CDR3 is TGTGCCACCCATGCCCGAGTAGGGGCGAACACCGGGGAGCTGTTTTTT.

The chain combines TRBV19 with TRBJ1-2; 9 positions agree with TRBD1. With 5 bases clipped from V and 1 base from J, the junction kept 8 bases outside the gene matches. Germline CDR1 and CDR2: LNHDA and SQIVND (reference sequence). This CDR3 spans 16 amino acids. CDR3 in DNA: TGTGCCAGTAGTCCCGGACAGGGGACCTATAACTATGGCTACACCTTC. Its protein is CASSPGQGTYNYGYTF. The variable domain in full, completed from reference TRBV19 and TRBJ1-2, reads DGGITQSPKYLFRKEGQNVTLSCEQNLNHDAMYWYRQDPGQGLRLIYYSQIVNDFQKGDIAEGYSVSREKKESFPLTVTSAQKNPTAFYLCASSPGQGTYNYGYTFGSGTRLTVV.

The J gene is TRBJ2-7, the V gene TRBV10-3; possible D gene TRBD2, 6 bases. The CDR3 sequence is 15 residues long. The ends were cut back, 10 bases at V and 1 base at J, with 20 bases in the middle. Germline CDR1 is ENHRY and CDR2 is SYGVKD. CDR3 sequence reads: CATLTGTPPSYEQYF. The CDR3 DNA reads TGTGCCACCTTAACCGGGACTCCCCCATCCTACGAGCAGTACTTC.

The chain employs TRBV6-5 and TRBJ1-2; TRBD1 matches 7 bases. V lost 4 bases and J lost 7; bases outside the gene matches: 6. The germline gives CDR1 MNHEY, CDR2 SVGAGI. The CDR3 spans 13 residues. The CDR3 region has the DNA TGTGCCAGCAGTTCGGGACAGCGCTTTGGCTACACCTTC. Encoded protein: CASSSGQRFGYTF.

This clone was counted once. This chain connects TRBV11-1 to TRBJ1-1; D is uncertain. The CDR3 loop spans 13 amino acids. Trimming removed 2 bases at V and 1 base at J, with 5 bases between. Germline V gene sequence: CDR1 SGHAT, CDR2 FQDESV (reference sequence). The CDR3 DNA reads as TGTGCCAGCAGCTTATTGAGGAACACTGAAGCTTTCTTT. This encodes CASSLLRNTEAFF.

The rearrangement links TRBV5-6 to TRBJ2-1; the match to TRBD2 covers 8 bases. The CDR3 is 17 amino acids. The trim removed 0 bases at V and 7 bases at J, leaving 12 bases unmatched. Germline values: CDR1 SGHDT, CDR2 YYEEEE. CDR3 nucleotide sequence: TGTGCCAGCAGCTTGGCTCAGGGACTAGATACTCTTAATGAGCAGTTCTTC. Its translation: CASSLAQGLDTLNEQFF.

The rearrangement links TRBV11-3 to TRBJ1-6; D gene unclear. The CDR3 runs to 13 residues. The germline V gene has CDR1 SGHNT and CDR2 YENEEA. The V end lost 5 bases, the J end lost 4 bases, and 6 bases lay between the germline ends. CDR3 in DNA: TGTGCCAGCAGCCGACGGTATAATTCACCCCTCCACTTT. Translation gives CASSRRYNSPLHF.

The chain joins TRBV18 to TRBJ2-1; D perhaps matches TRBD2 (5 bases). The germline V gene has CDR1 KGHSH and CDR2 LQKENI. The V end was cut by 4 bases, the J end by 10 bases, with 11 bases between. There are 12 residues in the CDR3. CDR3 in amino acids: CASSRAGGEQFF. CDR3 nucleotides: TGTGCCAGCTCACGAGCAGGAGGAGAGCAGTTCTTC.